The table lists the clone carrying this T cell receptor (beta chain) with a count of one. CDR3 size: 15 residues. Losses at the gene ends were 5 bases for V and 3 bases for J; bases not matched to a gene: 8. Germline V gives CDR1 SGHVS, CDR2 FNYEAQ. This record comes from a study of blood T cell repertoires in COVID-19. Study context: Spain, Italy and the United States supplied samples that represented acute and convalescent COVID-19. From T cells, B-cell-depleted T cells, or PBMCs came the material, which was cDNA or gDNA.

Study processing details: Amplification from reference gene primers served as the basis for estimated nucleated cell counts. TCRdb's table, derived via immunoSEQ multiplex PCR, lists solely in-frame clones and lacks some. The V and J calls and the clone size are those of that table, but D and trimming were determined from the DNA. The sample yields roughly 260,000 clones, roughly 88% seen once. What was sequenced was peripheral blood. This TCR derives from a woman aged 35 to 49 who had recovered from COVID-19. The rearrangement joins TRBV7-6 to TRBJ2-7; 9 bases agree with TRBD1. The CDR3 loop reads CASSTPGTGRYEQYF. The DNA of the CDR3 is TGTGCCAGCAGCACTCCCGGGACAGGGCGCTACGAGCAGTACTTC.